This T cell receptor beta chain was found in a study of cytomegalovirus exposure and HLA in healthy donors. Primers for the PCR totalled 60 Vbeta and 13 Jbeta. The method was immunoSEQ multiplex PCR; TCRdb's version includes in-frame clones alone and lacks a portion of them. The data show 150,000 or so clones, around three quarters seen once. V lost 4 bases and J 2 bases, leaving 12 bases between the germline ends. This CDR3 has 14 amino acids. Looked up from germline, CDR1 is SGHTA and CDR2 is FQGNSA. The sequence came from a male donor in good health and CMV-seronegative. Sequenced input: PBMCs. This chain links TRBV7-2 with TRBJ2-7, with a tentative D call TRBD2 (6 bases). CDR3 sequence: CASSSGGLAYEQYF. The CDR3 region has the DNA TGTGCCAGCAGCTCCGGAGGGTTAGCCTACGAGCAGTACTTC.